What follows are 21 T cell receptor beta chains derived from one specimen sequenced in a study of CD8 T cells in Susac syndrome (dated by TCRdb to about 2019). The library was made by the immunoSEQ multiplex PCR assay. RNA was extracted with the RNeasy kit and roughly 0.5 to 1 ug was reverse transcribed using random hexamers. TCRdb ran its own pipeline on the public reads, namely fastp trimming at Q25 and MiXCR clone calling, and kept in-frame beta chains. For every CDR3 protein sequence, its rows merge into one entry that carries the most common genes and DNA. Here the sample has approximately 200,000 distinct CDR3 sequences; around 95% occur a single time. 0.07% to 0.095% of the sample rests with the top ten. Specimen: CD4+ T cells from PBMCs. Source of these receptors: a human donor with multiple sclerosis.

This rearrangement joins TRBV6-1 to TRBJ1-4; D is perhaps TRBD1 (6 bases). V lost 5 bases and J lost 7, with 23 bases in between. The germline V gene encodes CDR1 MNHNS and CDR2 SASEGT. This CDR3 is built from 17 residues. CDR3 DNA: TGTGCCAGCAGTAGAAGTTACAGTAGGGGGGTTCGTGAAAAACTGTTTTTT. This encodes CASSRSYSRGVREKLFF.

The count of this clonotype is one. The V and J genes are TRBV19 and TRBJ2-2; 7 bases are a match to TRBD1. Germline-derived CDR1 and CDR2 are LNHDA and SQIVND (reference sequence). The CDR3 extends over 15 amino acids. V shed 9 bases, J shed 6 bases, and the junction held 13 bases outside the gene matches. CDR3 sequence (DNA): TGTGCCAGCCTCCCAGGACAGGCCGGGGCCGGGGAGCTGTTTTTT. Residues: CASLPGQAGAGELFF.

V gene TRBV11-1 combines with J gene TRBJ2-2, with D tentatively TRBD1 (5 bases). The germline V gene encodes CDR1 SGHAT and CDR2 FQDESV (reference sequence). V was trimmed by 5 bases and J by 4 bases, leaving 14 bases between them. The CDR3 is 15 amino acids. CDR3 in amino acids: CASSREGDSTGELFF. CDR3 nucleotides: TGTGCCAGCAGCCGAGAAGGAGACAGCACCGGGGAGCTGTTTTTT.

The chain uses TRBV14 and TRBJ2-3; maybe TRBD1 (6 bases). The germline V and J ends were trimmed by 1 base and 5 bases, with 10 bases remaining between them. CDR3 length: 14 residues. CDR1 SGHDN and CDR2 FVKESK come from the germline V gene. The CDR3 DNA follows: TGTGCCAGCAGCCAAGGACAGGCCTTAGATACGCAGTATTTT. Its translation: CASSQGQALDTQYF.

This clonotype has a handful of counts. The rearrangement uses TRBV27 and TRBJ1-2, with D perhaps matching TRBD1 (6 bases). The germline V gene encodes CDR1 MNHEY and CDR2 SMNVEV (reference sequence). The CDR3 totals 13 residues. Between the trimmed V and J ends, which lost 2 bases and 4 bases, there was a span of 8 bases. DNA of the CDR3: TGTGCCAGCAGTTTAGAAGGGGGCTATGGCTACACCTTC. Translation: CASSLEGGYGYTF.

This clonotype is a singleton in its sample. V and J are TRBV29-1 and TRBJ2-5, with 9 positions matching TRBD1. This CDR3 spans 14 amino acids. Germline V gene lookup returns CDR1 SQVTM and CDR2 ANQGSEA. V lost 6 bases, J lost 4 bases, and 9 bases stayed unmatched. Here the CDR3 reads CSVEGQGQGETQYF. The CDR3 DNA reads as TGCAGCGTGGAGGGACAGGGTCAGGGAGAGACCCAGTACTTC.

V gene TRBV7-6 combines with J gene TRBJ2-1; no definite D call. The germline CDR1 and CDR2 sequences are SGHVS and FNYEAQ. V lost 5 bases to trimming and J lost 8 bases, with 16 bases between them. This CDR3 spans 14 amino acids. The CDR3 spells CASSPLGGRHEQFF. For the CDR3, the DNA is TGTGCCAGCAGCCCCCTAGGTGGGCGTCATGAGCAGTTCTTC.

The gene calls are TRBV20-1 and TRBJ1-4, with D hard to call. The germline V and J ends were trimmed by 0 bases and 7 bases, with 15 bases remaining between them. The CDR3 runs to 15 residues. The germline CDR1 and CDR2 sequences are DFQATT and SNEGSKA (reference sequence). CDR3 DNA: TGCAGTGCTAGAGAGCCCGGTAGACTTGGTGAAAAACTGTTTTTT. Amino acids: CSAREPGRLGEKLFF.

V usage is TRBV12-3 or TRBV12-4 and J usage is TRBJ2-7; the D gene could be TRBD1 or TRBD2 (6 bases each). The CDR3 extends over 15 amino acids. V lost 0 bases and J lost 2, with 11 bases in between. For the CDR3, the DNA is TGTGCCAGCAGTTTAGCTAGGGGGGAGCCCTACGAGCAGTACTTC. Protein product: CASSLARGEPYEQYF.

CDR3 residues: CAIKQGRANYGYTF. Here the CDR3 DNA reads TGTGCCATCAAACAAGGAAGGGCTAACTATGGCTACACCTTC. This chain joins TRBV2 and TRBJ1-2; D remains ambiguous. V was pared by 10 bases and J by 0 bases, with 15 bases between. Germline V lookup: CDR1 SNHLY, CDR2 FYNNEI. This CDR3 spans 14 amino acids.

This chain connects TRBV20-1 to TRBJ1-6; 9 bases map to TRBD1. The germline CDR1 and CDR2 sequences are DFQATT and SNEGSKA (reference sequence). V shed 5 bases, J shed 13 bases, and the junction held 9 bases outside the gene matches. There are 13 residues in the CDR3. CDR3 bases: TGCAGTGCTTCCCCCGGGACAGGGACGCCCCTCCACTTT. This encodes CSASPGTGTPLHF.

The genes are TRBV29-1 and TRBJ1-1; D is uncertain. Germline V CDR1 and CDR2: SQVTM, ANQGSEA. Trimming removed 7 bases from V and 0 bases from J, with 12 bases in between. The CDR3 consists of 13 residues. The chain's CDR3 is CSADYFMNTEAFF. CDR3 coding DNA: TGCAGCGCAGATTATTTCATGAACACTGAAGCTTTCTTT.

The chain uses TRBV3-1 and TRBJ2-5; D uncertain. V was clipped by 1 base and J by 14 bases, with 11 bases between them. The germline V gene encodes CDR1 LGHDT and CDR2 YNNKEL (reference sequence). The length of the CDR3 is 11 residues. CDR3 nucleotide sequence: TGTGCCAGCAGCCAAGTTAGCCCGGTATACTTC. Its protein product is CASSQVSPVYF.

V and J are TRBV29-1 and TRBJ2-1; weak D call: TRBD1 (5 bases). V was shortened by 7 bases and J by 7 bases, with 11 bases between the two germline ends. The germline CDR1 and CDR2 sequences are SQVTM and ANQGSEA. This CDR3 contains 11 residues. CDR3 loop: CSGRQRNEQFF. CDR3 in DNA: TGCAGCGGCAGACAGAGGAATGAGCAGTTCTTC.

The chain uses TRBV20-1 and TRBJ2-1; TRBD2 matches at 11 bases. Trimming cost V 6 bases and J 0 bases; bases outside gene matches: 13. This CDR3 is 18 amino acids long. CDR1 DFQATT and CDR2 SNEGSKA come from the germline V gene (reference sequence). The CDR3 DNA reads as TGCAGTGCGGAGGCGCTAGCGGGGGGCCAGGGCTCCTACAATGAGCAGTTCTTC. It is translated as CSAEALAGGQGSYNEQFF.

The chain couples TRBV18 to TRBJ2-2, with D perhaps matching TRBD2 (6 bases). Deletions cut 6 bases from V and 3 bases from J, with 17 bases between. Germline values: CDR1 KGHSH, CDR2 LQKENI. The CDR3 totals 16 residues. The chain's CDR3 is CASSPTEGLYTGELFF. CDR3 nucleotide sequence: TGTGCCAGCTCGCCCACGGAGGGGCTCTACACCGGGGAGCTGTTTTTT.

The chain carries TRBV12-3 or TRBV12-4 and TRBJ2-1; 9 nucleotides align to TRBD2. The CDR3 has 15 amino acids. Losses at the gene ends were 8 bases for V and 6 bases for J; bases not matched to a gene: 11. The CDR3 spells CASAKGTSLSNEQFF. Written as DNA, the CDR3 is TGTGCCAGCGCAAAAGGGACTAGCTTGTCCAATGAGCAGTTCTTC.

The rearrangement uses TRBV29-1 and TRBJ2-1, with 8 bases aligning to TRBD2. V was clipped by 7 bases and J by 2 bases; unmatched bases: 1. There are 12 residues in the CDR3. Germline V lookup: CDR1 SQVTM, CDR2 ANQGSEA. This CDR3 is CSGRGAYNEQFF. The CDR3 nucleotides read TGCAGCGGGCGGGGGGCCTACAATGAGCAGTTCTTC.

A single count supports this clonotype. The chain joins TRBV2 to TRBJ2-3; D remains unclear. The V gene lost 8 bases and the J gene lost 3 bases, with 9 bases spanning the gap. The CDR3 has 12 amino acids. CDR1 SNHLY and CDR2 FYNNEI come from the germline V gene. The CDR3, as DNA: TGTGCCAGCGGGTCGGAGACAGATACGCAGTATTTT. Translated, it gives CASGSETDTQYF.

V is TRBV12-3 or TRBV12-4 and J is TRBJ1-1; possible D gene TRBD1, 5 bases. The CDR3 spans 15 residues. V lost 3 bases and J 6 bases, leaving 17 bases between the germline ends. CDR3 nucleotide sequence: TGTGCCAGCAGTTTTGGGGGATTACACCTCGCTGAAGCTTTCTTT. Encoded protein: CASSFGGLHLAEAFF.

The rearrangement uses TRBV15 and TRBJ2-5; TRBD2 might be the D (6 bases). Germline CDR1 is LNHNV and CDR2 is YYDKDF (reference sequence). V was clipped by 3 bases and J by 0 bases, with 8 bases between them. This CDR3 has 14 amino acids. CDR3 in amino acids: CATSSGGNQETQYF. The CDR3, as DNA: TGTGCCACCAGCAGTGGGGGGAACCAAGAGACCCAGTACTTC. Full variable domain (missing parts from reference TRBV15 and TRBJ2-5): DAMVIQNPRYQVTQFGKPVTLSCSQTLNHNVMYWYQQKSSQAPKLLFHYYDKDFNNEADTPDNFQSRRPNTSFCFLDIRSPGLGDTAMYLCATSSGGNQETQYFGPGTRLLVL.